The 7 T cell receptor beta chains below all came from one sample that was sequenced in a study of blood T cell repertoires in COVID-19. The protocol was immunoSEQ multiplex PCR, while the TCRdb copy is restricted to in-frame clones and leaves out a portion. In the table there are approximately 220,000 clones, around nine tenths of which are singletons. Sequencing was carried out using peripheral blood. The source of these receptors is a man aged 60 to 75 who had recovered from COVID-19.

V is TRBV27 and J is TRBJ1-5; TRBD1 is a possible D gene (5 bases). The CDR3 runs to 13 residues. The V end lost 7 bases, the J end lost 3 bases, and 10 bases lay between the germline ends. Germline V CDR1 and CDR2: MNHEY, SMNVEV (reference sequence). CDR3: CASTPTVNQPQHF. The CDR3 DNA sequence: TGTGCCAGCACCCCGACAGTCAATCAGCCCCAGCATTTT.

CDR3 sequence reads: CSAFRGETQYF. CDR3 DNA sequence: TGCAGTGCTTTTAGGGGAGAGACCCAGTACTTC. The rearrangement uses TRBV20-1 and TRBJ2-5; the D gene is possibly TRBD1 (5 bases). The CDR3 extends over 11 amino acids. V shed 5 bases and J shed 4 bases, with 8 bases lying between them. Germline CDR1 reads DFQATT; CDR2 reads SNEGSKA (reference sequence).

The J gene is TRBJ2-5, the V gene TRBV10-3, with 7 bases identical to TRBD2. The CDR3 loop spans 14 amino acids. Losses at the gene ends were 0 bases for V and 5 bases for J; bases not matched to a gene: 3. Germline V gene data show CDR1 as ENHRY and CDR2 as SYGVKD. CDR3 region: CAISESPGGETQYF. CDR3 bases: TGTGCCATCAGTGAGTCCCCCGGGGGGGAGACCCAGTACTTC.

V gene TRBV15 combines with J gene TRBJ1-3; no clear D. The CDR3 has 13 residues. The germline V gene has CDR1 LNHNV and CDR2 YYDKDF (reference sequence). CDR3 loop: CGTGSDSGNTIYF. The CDR3 DNA reads TGTGGTACCGGGAGCGACTCTGGAAACACCATATATTTT.

The chain couples TRBV5-5 to TRBJ2-7; 9 positions agree with TRBD1. In germline, CDR1 is SGHKS, CDR2 YYEKEE (reference sequence). With 4 bases clipped from V and 6 bases from J, the junction kept 11 bases outside the gene matches. CDR3 length: 15 amino acids. The CDR3 sequence: CASSLTGTGYTEQYF. The CDR3 region has the DNA TGTGCCAGCAGCCTTACCGGGACAGGGTATACCGAGCAGTACTTC.

The sample holds a few counts of this clone. V usage is TRBV28 and J usage is TRBJ1-2; the D is unclear. Trimming stripped 8 bases from V and 4 bases from J, with 14 bases between. CDR1 MDHEN and CDR2 SYDVKM come from the germline V gene. This CDR3 region has 13 residues. CDR3 sequence reads: CASQQPLGYGYTF. The CDR3 DNA reads as TGTGCCAGCCAACAGCCCTTGGGCTATGGCTACACCTTC.

V is TRBV3-1 (or the pseudogene TRBV3-2) and J is TRBJ2-7; D is possibly TRBD1 (6 bases). CDR3 length: 14 residues. V lost 4 bases to trimming and J lost 1 base, with 11 bases between them. In germline, CDR1 is LGHDT, CDR2 YNNKEL (reference sequence). The DNA for the CDR3 is TGTGCCAGCAGCCTCGGACAGTTTTCCTACGAGCAGTACTTC. It codes for CASSLGQFSYEQYF.